These 20 T cell receptor beta chains were all obtained from the same sample, sequenced in a study of Ad26.COV2.S vaccination and SARS-CoV-2 variants. The treatment is: roughly 20 received Ad26.COV2.S at low or high dose, single or two shots; a few received placebo; per-sample allocation not given. Sampling took place 63 days after the first vaccine or placebo injection. The data were produced by immunoSEQ multiplex PCR, yet TCRdb's version contains in-frame clones alone and is incomplete. The sample shows 300,000 to 350,000 clones, roughly nine tenths of them seen only once. The sequencing used peripheral blood, collected in a trial of Ad26.COV2.S vaccine versus placebo. These receptors were taken from a person between 18 and 60 years old who received the Ad26.COV2.S COVID-19 vaccine or a placebo.

The chain uses TRBV21-1 and TRBJ1-2. TRBV21-1 is designated a pseudogene. CDR3 length: 17 amino acids. Here the CDR3 reads CASSSNSRDPGHGGYTF. The CDR3 bases are TGTGCCAGCAGCTCCAATTCGAGGGACCCCGGGCATGGTGGCTACACCTTC.

A single count supports this clone. The chain couples TRBV6-2 or TRBV6-3 to TRBJ2-7; D is tentatively TRBD1 or TRBD2 (5 bases each). The CDR3 loop spans 15 amino acids. V lost 2 bases and J lost 5, with 16 bases in between. Germline V gene lookup returns CDR1 MNHEY and CDR2 SVGEGT. CDR3 protein: CASSYKSPGTHEQYV. The CDR3 DNA sequence: TGTGCCAGCAGTTACAAAAGTCCAGGGACCCACGAGCAGTACGTC.

V usage is TRBV19 and J usage is TRBJ2-2, with TRBD2 identical over 8 bases. This CDR3 contains 18 residues. Germline CDR1 LNHDA, CDR2 SQIVND (reference sequence). V was clipped by 1 base and J by 6 bases; unmatched bases: 13. The CDR3 DNA follows: TGTGCCAGTAGTATAGGGGCCCTTAGCGGGAACTCTCCCGGGGAGCTGTTTTTT. It encodes CASSIGALSGNSPGELFF.

This chain joins TRBV28 and TRBJ1-2; 10 positions agree with TRBD1. Germline loops: CDR1 MDHEN, CDR2 SYDVKM. V lost 2 bases to trimming and J lost 8 bases; unmatched junction nucleotides: 8. The CDR3 is 15 amino acids. The CDR3 DNA is TGTGCCAGCAGTTTAGTCCAGACAGGGGGCGCGGGCTACACCTTC. Protein sequence: CASSLVQTGGAGYTF.

This clone was observed a handful of times. This chain joins TRBV6-2 or TRBV6-3 and TRBJ1-4; the D is unclear. V lost 0 bases to trimming and J lost 7 bases, with 3 bases between them. The CDR3 extends over 12 amino acids. Germline-derived CDR1 and CDR2 are MNHEY and SVGEGT. CDR3 DNA: TGTGCCAGCAGTTACTCGTTTGAAAAACTGTTTTTT. It encodes CASSYSFEKLFF.

The J gene is TRBJ2-6, the V gene TRBV4-3; 7 bases match TRBD1. The junction had 16 bases not matched to a gene; V was cut back by 2 bases and J by 0 bases. Per the germline V gene, CDR1 is LGHNA and CDR2 is YSLEER. The CDR3 is 21 residues long. The CDR3 bases are TGCGCCAGCAGCCAAAGGGATTTTTGGCAGGGGGAAGACTCTGGGGCCAACGTCCTGACTTTC. Amino acid sequence: CASSQRDFWQGEDSGANVLTF.

The chain uses TRBV21-1 and TRBJ2-3; TRBD2, the table's D call, was not compared with the DNA. TRBV21-1 is an annotated pseudogene. CDR3 length: 18 amino acids. The CDR3 nucleotides are TGTGCCAGCAGCAAAGAGAAGCGGGAGTGCTCTAGCACAGATACGCAGTATTTT. Its translation is CASSKEKRECSSTDTQYF.

This chain joins TRBV12-5 and TRBJ2-1, with D possibly TRBD2 on 6 matching bases. V gave up 6 bases and J gave up 6 bases, with 12 bases separating them. The germline V gene encodes CDR1 LGHNT and CDR2 FRNRAP. This CDR3 comprises 13 residues. CDR3 nucleotide sequence: TGTGCTAGTGGCTGGGACTCTCTCAATGAGCAGTTCTTC. It codes for CASGWDSLNEQFF. Variable domain in full (rest from reference TRBV12-5 and TRBJ2-1): DARVTQTPRHKVTEMGQEVTMRCQPILGHNTVFWYRQTMMQGLELLAYFRNRAPLDDSGMPKDRFSAEMPDATLATLKIQPSEPRDSAVYFCASGWDSLNEQFFGPGTRLTVL.

The chain uses TRBV28 and TRBJ1-3; no firm D call. V was trimmed by 1 base and J by 2 bases, leaving 9 bases between them. There are 15 residues in the CDR3. CDR1 and CDR2 (germline): MDHEN, SYDVKM. CDR3 DNA: TGTGCCAGCAGTTTATCAGATCTAGCTGGAAACACCATATATTTT. It specifies CASSLSDLAGNTIYF.

V usage is TRBV5-1 and J usage is TRBJ2-7; weak D call: TRBD1 (5 bases). Germline-derived CDR1 and CDR2 are SGHRS and YFSETQ. With 4 bases removed from V and 12 bases from J, the gap between germline ends came to 20 bases. The CDR3 runs to 13 residues. The chain's CDR3 is CASSPSGATERYF. In DNA, the CDR3 is TGCGCCAGCAGCCCCTCTGGGGCCACTGAACGGTACTTC.

V usage is TRBV4-1 and J usage is TRBJ2-7, with D hard to call. This CDR3 region has 15 residues. The germline gives CDR1 MGHRA, CDR2 YSYEKL. V shed 4 bases and J shed 3 bases, with 16 bases lying between them. Here the CDR3 DNA reads TGCGCCAGCAGCCGTGGGCCTGGGAATAACTACGAGCAGTACTTC. It codes for CASSRGPGNNYEQYF.

The V call is TRBV7-3, the J call TRBJ2-1, with 7 bases lining up with TRBD2. CDR1 and CDR2 from the germline V gene are SGHTA and FQGTGA. The CDR3 has 15 amino acids. V gave up 5 bases and J gave up 9 bases; unmatched junction bases: 13. For the CDR3, the DNA is TGTGCCAGCAGCCCAGTGGGGGAGGGCCGGGGTGAGCAGTTCTTC. It codes for CASSPVGEGRGEQFF.

The CDR3 loop is CASSYSGTQETQYF. The CDR3 bases are TGTGCCAGCAGTTACAGCGGGACCCAAGAGACCCAGTACTTC. The chain is built from TRBV6-5 and TRBJ2-5, with 7 bases aligning to TRBD2. The CDR3 contains 14 residues. V was pared by 2 bases and J by 1 base, with 1 base of the junction left unmatched. Looked up from germline, CDR1 is MNHEY and CDR2 is SVGAGI.

The chain carries TRBV10-3 and TRBJ1-1; D is ambiguous. The CDR3 loop spans 13 amino acids. The V gene's germline CDR1 is ENHRY and CDR2 SYGVKD. V was cut by 5 bases and J by 6 bases, with 13 bases left in between. The CDR3 DNA sequence: TGTGCCATCAGTCTGGGCGAGGCGGCTGAAGCTTTCTTT. Protein product: CAISLGEAAEAFF.

V usage is TRBV24-1 and J usage is TRBJ2-2; D unresolved. Germline CDR1 KGHDR, CDR2 SFDVKD. There are 14 residues in the CDR3. The V end was cut by 2 bases, the J end by 2 bases, with 5 bases between. CDR3 nucleotides: TGTGCCACCAGTGATTACGGAAACACCGGGGAGCTGTTTTTT. Translation: CATSDYGNTGELFF.

The rearrangement joins TRBV18 to TRBJ2-1; D is ambiguous. The CDR3 covers 15 residues. Trimming shortened V by 1 base and J by 0 bases, and 7 bases separated the two germline ends. The germline V gene encodes CDR1 KGHSH and CDR2 LQKENI. The CDR3 loop reads CASSPLPASYNEQFF. The CDR3 nucleotides read TGTGCCAGCTCACCACTACCGGCCTCCTACAATGAGCAGTTCTTC. The complete variable domain, with remaining parts taken from reference TRBV18 and TRBJ2-1, reads NAGVMQNPRHLVRRRGQEARLRCSPMKGHSHVYWYRQLPEEGLKFMVYLQKENIIDESGMPKERFSAEFPKEGPSILRIQQVVRGDSAAYFCASSPLPASYNEQFFGPGTRLTVL.

This clone was seen a handful of times. V is TRBV27 and J is TRBJ1-1; no definite D call. V shed 5 bases and J shed 5 bases, with 12 bases lying between them. This CDR3 region has 13 residues. Germline-derived CDR1 and CDR2 are MNHEY and SMNVEV (reference sequence). CDR3 nucleotides: TGTGCCAGCAGTATAGGGCGATGGACTGAAGCTTTCTTT. This translates into CASSIGRWTEAFF.

The V and J genes are TRBV18 and TRBJ2-7; D may be TRBD1 (6 bases). Per the germline V gene, CDR1 is KGHSH and CDR2 is LQKENI. Deletions cut 3 bases from V and 0 bases from J, with 15 bases between. There are 16 residues in the CDR3. The CDR3 spells CASSPSQQGTSYEQYF. The CDR3 region has the DNA TGTGCCAGCTCACCGTCACAACAGGGTACCTCCTACGAGCAGTACTTC.

This clone was seen only a few times. V and J are TRBV13 and TRBJ1-1; TRBD1 aligns across 7 bases. J lost 7 bases, V lost 5 bases, and 10 bases had no gene match. The CDR3 consists of 14 residues. Germline loops: CDR1 PRHDT, CDR2 FYEKMQ (reference sequence). CDR3 loop: CASSTGQAQDEAFF. CDR3 bases: TGTGCCAGCAGCACCGGACAGGCCCAAGATGAAGCTTTCTTT. Using reference TRBV13 and TRBJ1-1 for the parts outside the CDR3, the full variable domain is AAGVIQSPRHLIKEKRETATLKCYPIPRHDTVYWYQQGPGQDPQFLISFYEKMQSDKGSIPDRFSAQQFSDYHSELNMSSLELGDSALYFCASSTGQAQDEAFFGQGTRLTVV.

The chain combines TRBV7-8 with TRBJ1-1; D might be TRBD1 (5 bases). Between the trimmed V and J ends, which lost 6 bases and 5 bases, there was a span of 19 bases. Germline assignment: CDR1 SGHVS and CDR2 FQNEAQ. The CDR3 is 15 residues long. The CDR3 bases are TGTGCCAGCAGGGCCATTCCGGGCCCAGGGACTGAAGCTTTCTTT. Its translation: CASRAIPGPGTEAFF.